The 2 T cell receptor beta chains given below trace back to one sample, sequenced in a study of blood T cells in healthy people across ages. Alongside a J-beta primer mix, a sample-barcoded 5' primer served in a second PCR lasting about 7 to 12 cycles. In TCRdb, the 5' RACE reads were re-called with MiXCR into one record per CDR3 protein. Of 790,000 or so distinct CDR3 sequences in the sample, roughly 50% were seen once. The sample consisted of blood. The source is a man aged 35 to 55 in good health.

This clonotype has only a few counts. The chain recombines TRBV5-1 with TRBJ2-5; D is undetermined. Germline V gives CDR1 SGHRS, CDR2 YFSETQ. Trimming stripped 2 bases from V and 5 bases from J, with 13 bases between. The CDR3 is 14 residues long. In DNA, the CDR3 is TGCGCCAGCAGCTTCGGATCAACCGGGGAGACCCAGTACTTC. Its translation: CASSFGSTGETQYF.

This clonotype was found once. V and J are TRBV9 and TRBJ2-1; 10 bases align to TRBD2. CDR3 length: 16 residues. The V gene's germline CDR1 is SGDLS and CDR2 YYNGEE. J gave up 5 bases and V 6 bases, and 11 bases lay outside the gene matches. Here the CDR3 DNA reads TGTGCCAGCACCACGCACCCCACTAGCGGGGACAATGAGCAGTTCTTC. Translation gives CASTTHPTSGDNEQFF.